This TCR beta chain comes out of a study of cytomegalovirus exposure and HLA in healthy donors (dated by TCRdb to about 2017). Broadly, across the study: An earlier analysis of some 500 of the donors reported more than 250 Gb of sequence data and around 120 million unique TCR beta sequences from 150 million to 200 million T cells. A later genetic analysis took genome-wide SNP genotypes for about 60% of the roughly 670 donors and used that subset as a discovery cohort. To predict cytomegalovirus infection status, the study combined high-throughput TCR immunosequencing, statistical association of individual TCRs with disease status, and machine learning. Around 320 gigabases of sequencing data and tens of millions of unique TCR sequences were included in an early release covering roughly 600 HLA-typed donors. An earlier analysis of some 600 of the donors applied high-throughput TCR beta sequencing to assess whether each TCR beta V gene segment acted as functional or pseudogenic. Rather than drawing on any new phenotypic data, the later analysis identified candidate immune exposures from TCR beta sequences and the way those sequences occurred across donors. Both class I and class II loci were covered by HLA typing, at four-digit resolution. Among a few hundred genotyped donors of the cohort, an average of approximately 250,000 unique TCR beta nucleotide sequences were sequenced per donor, around 18% of them non-productive. Along with the roughly 700-subject first cohort, a separate validation cohort of roughly 110 different subjects was used. The study aimed to test whether cataloging public T cell receptors could reveal signatures of past pathogen exposure. In a later analysis, previously published TCR beta repertoires from some 640 donors were re-analyzed and high-resolution HLA genotyping was added so that TCR occurrence patterns could be studied. Every repertoire in the discovery cohort had been generated on one and the same sequencing platform. Roughly five DR-DQ haplotypes were handled as single units for association and clustering, since linkage in the cohort was strong. Alongside the repertoire data, information on donor age, sex, ethnicity and CMV serostatus was compiled. Typing coverage differed by locus: A, B, C, DRB1 and DQB1 were typed in roughly 629-630 donors, DQA1 in 500 to 550, DPA1 in around 610, and DPB1 in 400 to 480. The study profiled the T cell repertoires of approximately 700 subjects by immunosequencing and related them to cytomegalovirus serostatus. Of the 300 to 450 genotyped donors, 81% fell in the genetic ancestry cluster associated with self-reported Caucasian donors. Findings and caveats that apply to the study as a whole: When HLA alleles, especially DR and DQ, strongly co-occurred, attributing TCR associations to individual alleles was difficult. Most TCR sequences were observed very rarely across donors, whereas some public TCRs were present in many individuals. A few of the identified cytomegalovirus-associated TCR beta chains were confirmed in vitro to be specific for cytomegalovirus antigens. According to a later genetic analysis, donors in an Asian-associated ancestry cluster had fewer N-insertions in productive TCRs than the approximately 700-donor mean. A cluster of highly shared sequence variants was judged likely to represent a technical artifact of the sequencing pipeline. In a later analysis, HLA-associated TCR beta chains were found to be more clonally expanded and to have lower generation probabilities than equally common non-associated chains. Specific HLA alleles were associated with 15,000 to 20,000 TCR beta sequences at a false discovery rate of 0.05 in a later analysis. Linkage disequilibrium might explain the correlated functional status among segregating V segments, but an unknown experimental factor could not be excluded. Roughly uniform sequencing depth across donors was assumed in presence/absence analyses, although this assumption may not hold. In the study, roughly 160 TCR beta chains were listed as associated with cytomegalovirus. According to a later analysis, most CMV-associated TCR beta chains appeared to be HLA-restricted, and the HLA associations seemed to be driven largely by CMV exposure. In both the original and validation cohorts, the classifier was reported to diagnose cytomegalovirus status with high specificity and sensitivity. In a later analysis, several top co-occurrence clusters were reported to appear linked to parvovirus B19, influenza, CMV and Epstein-Barr virus. Broadly in line with IMGT annotations, most TCR beta V segments showed up in productive rearrangements about 90% or about 30% of the time in an earlier analysis of under 700 of the donors. The only immune exposure information available for the cohort was CMV serostatus. According to the authors, the approach could potentially be generalized to other disease states and immunological phenotypes. HLA typing was unavailable for some donors at each locus, so association tests used only the typed subset. This cohort had only TCR beta chains sequenced, and the lack of alpha or paired-chain data limited which features could be detected. Because counts were too low, seventeen rarely observed V segments, including chromosome 9 orphons, were excluded from the earlier analysis of 587 of the donors. A further reported finding was that TCR beta sequences accurately predicted the HLA-A and HLA-B alleles for most subjects in the first cohort. V-gene and J-gene trimming of TCR beta chains was associated with a missense DCLRE1C variant in a later genetic analysis, and the association was replicated in an independent cohort. In a later analysis, TCR association rates were found to vary across HLA loci, with the most associated TCRs seen for DRB1 alleles and the fewest for HLA-C alleles. Because the 87-base-pair reads could not distinguish some IMGT-functional V segments, including TRBV6-2 and TRBV6-3, those segments were excluded.

The receptor library was made with the immunoSEQ multiplex PCR assay. A mixture of 60 forward primers for TCR Vbeta segments and 13 reverse primers for TCR Jbeta segments was used in the multiplex PCR. Amplification of the CDR3 region of rearranged TCR beta genes was performed with a multiplex PCR assay on genomic DNA. On the Illumina HiSeq System, the amplified TCR beta libraries were sequenced as 87-base-pair reads. As for the authors' bioinformatics: A later analysis counted some 74 million unique TCR beta chains across the 650 to 700 repertoires, and roughly 11 million of these chains were shared by at least two donors. A nearest-neighbor algorithm error-corrected the raw reads and collapsed the reads into unique sequences, merging closely related sequences to remove PCR and sequencing errors. V, D and J gene segments were assigned by aligning CDR3 sequences to IMGT reference sequences. For a sequence to be retained, a match of at least six nucleotides to both a V gene segment and a J gene segment was required. A rearrangement was called productive if the CDR3 had no stop codons and remained in frame with V and J, and every other rearrangement was called non-productive. Following IMGT convention, CDR3 was defined as the stretch from the second conserved V-encoded cysteine up to the conserved J-encoded phenylalanine. Sequences without an unambiguous match to a single V gene segment were excluded from the earlier analysis of several hundred of the donors. An earlier analysis of just under 600 of the donors called V segments functional above 56.7% productive rearrangements and segregating when the between-donor standard deviation exceeded 5%. A statistical classification framework was built to diagnose cytomegalovirus status from the catalog of TCR beta chain sequences. V and J gene assignment, in a later analysis, came from comparing TCR nucleotide sequences with IMGT/GENE-DB human TR gene sequences. In a later analysis, CDR3 sequences and most-parsimonious VDJ recombination scenarios were assigned using the TCRdist pipeline. In a later analysis, every TCR beta chain was defined by the combination of its CDR3 amino acid sequence and its V-gene family, and reads without a unique V-gene family were dropped. A later analysis removed nearly 600 highly shared, low-generation-probability nucleotide sequences to deal with suspected cross-contamination and a sequencing artifact. A later analysis calculated a clonal expansion index for each public chain from normalized within-repertoire ranks of inferred template counts. In a later analysis, generation probabilities were computed using a VDJ recombination model fitted to out-of-frame rearrangements, and the results were checked against IGoR. In a later analysis, TCR-TCR, TCR-HLA and TCR-CMV co-occurrence was scored with hypergeometric tests, and a repertoire-size bias correction was applied to TCR pairs. In a later analysis, false discovery rates were estimated by permuting HLA or CMV assignments 20 times. A later analysis grouped co-occurring TCRs with DBSCAN, adding TCRdist sequence similarity when clustering within HLA-allele-positive subsets. For co-occurrence clustering, repertoires with fewer than 30,000 or more than 120,000 public chains were excluded, along with about five repertoires with anomalous nucleotide sharing. In TCRdb, the immuneACCESS table is reduced to in-frame sequences with V and J assigned. These tables do not hold every clone; where another copy was compared, an unresolved V gene accounts for under half, and the others remain unexplained. V and J calls and clone size follow that table, whereas D and trimming were derived from the DNA. The sample table lists some 150,000 clones, 70% to 90% of them with a count of one. Around 6.7% of the sample lies in the top ten.

The table lists this clone with a few counts. The antigen it binds to is not known. No much larger clonotype is one base removed from it; base qualities were not supplied. The cohort was made up of approximately 670 healthy bone marrow donors. All cohort members were sampled while nominally healthy, although unrecorded immune exposures were likely present. The donor tested CMV seropositive, placing the donor among the 250 to 350 seropositive members of the cohort. A peripheral blood sample was provided by each donor, and peripheral blood mononuclear cells were used for TCR beta sequencing. Genomic DNA was extracted from the blood cell samples with the Qiagen DNeasy Blood Extraction Kit. The germline V and J ends show losses of 8 bases and 1 base respectively, and no gene match explains 8 bases of the junction. Inclusive of the bounding cysteine and phenylalanine, the CDR3 is 16 residues long. Kept here is only the CDR3 DNA, which spans 48 bases and is read in frame from base 1. In the germline V gene, CDR1 corresponds to SQVTM and CDR2 to ANQGSEA.

The receptor comes from a woman in her twenties or thirties in good health and CMV-seropositive. The sequencing input was PBMCs. The chain was built from TRBV29-1 and TRBJ2-1, with 13 bases aligning to TRBD2. The CDR3 protein is CSLTSGGASSYNEQFF. The base sequence is TGCAGCCTTACTAGCGGGGGGGCCTCTTCCTACAATGAGCAGTTCTTC.